Below, one T cell receptor (beta chain) is given with its context. The table lists this clone with a few counts. What this receptor recognizes is not known. No qualities accompany the bases; no much larger clone lies one base away. Including the terminal cysteine and phenylalanine, the CDR3 comprises 15 residues. Here the CDR3 DNA is all that survives: 45 bases in frame from base 1. Ends trimmed: V by 4 bases, J by 0 bases; bases unmatched to a gene: 3. From a lookup of the germline V gene, CDR1 and CDR2 are LGHNA and YSLEER. This entry comes from a study of cytomegalovirus exposure and HLA in healthy donors (dated by TCRdb to about 2017). About the full investigation: In an earlier analysis of some 610 of the donors, approximately 260 Gb of sequence data and some 120 million unique TCR beta sequences from 180 million or so T cells were reported. In an earlier analysis of around 540 of the donors, high-throughput TCR beta sequencing was used to judge whether each TCR beta V gene segment behaved as functional or pseudogenic. Donor age, sex, ethnicity and CMV serostatus were compiled together with the repertoire data. Rather than using new phenotypic data, the later analysis identified candidate immune exposures from TCR beta sequences and from how often those sequences occurred across donors. Besides the first cohort of approximately 710 subjects, a separate validation cohort made up of over 100 different subjects was used. The number of typed donors differed by locus: roughly 629-640 for A, B, C, DRB1 and DQB1; 522 for DQA1; 606 for DPA1; and about 450 for DPB1. Five DR-DQ haplotypes were handled as single units for association and clustering because linkage in the cohort was strong. In a later analysis, previously published TCR beta repertoires from about 670 donors were re-analyzed and high-resolution HLA genotyping was added so that TCR occurrence patterns could be studied. All discovery cohort repertoires had been generated using a single sequencing platform. The aim of the study was to test whether cataloging public T cell receptors could identify signatures of past pathogen exposure. A later genetic analysis used genome-wide SNP genotypes for about 60% of the roughly 700 donors, treating that subset as a discovery cohort. On average, 235,054 unique TCR beta nucleotide sequences were sequenced per donor among several hundred genotyped donors of the cohort, with about 19% of those sequences being non-productive. HLA typing covered class I and class II loci at four-digit resolution. Among the 398 genotyped donors, 81% belonged to the genetic ancestry cluster associated with self-reported Caucasian donors. Approximately 300 gigabases of sequencing data and around 88 million unique TCR sequences made up an early release that covered 500 to 700 HLA-typed donors. To predict cytomegalovirus infection status, the study combined high-throughput TCR immunosequencing, statistical association of individual TCRs with disease status, and machine learning. The study profiled the T cell repertoires of 550 to 700 subjects by immunosequencing and related them to cytomegalovirus serostatus.

In total, 666 healthy bone marrow donors made up the cohort. Cohort members were all nominally healthy when sampled, although unrecorded immune exposures were likely present. The donor tested CMV seronegative and was one of the 352 seronegative cohort members. Every donor gave a peripheral blood sample, and the peripheral blood mononuclear cells from that sample were used for TCR beta sequencing. The Qiagen DNeasy Blood Extraction Kit was used to extract genomic DNA from the blood cell samples. The library came from the immunoSEQ multiplex PCR assay. A mixture of 60 forward primers for TCR Vbeta segments and 13 reverse primers for TCR Jbeta segments was used in the multiplex PCR. A multiplex PCR assay on genomic DNA amplified the CDR3 region of rearranged TCR beta genes. The Illumina HiSeq System was used to sequence the amplified TCR beta libraries as 87-base-pair reads. The published analysis was carried out like this. In a later analysis, 80 million or so unique TCR beta chains were counted across the approximately 640 repertoires, and approximately 11 million of these chains were shared by at least two donors. A nearest-neighbor algorithm error-corrected the raw reads and collapsed the reads into unique sequences, merging closely related sequences to remove PCR and sequencing errors. To assign V, D and J gene segments, CDR3 sequences were aligned to IMGT reference sequences. For a sequence to be retained, a match of at least six nucleotides was required to both a V gene segment and a J gene segment. A rearrangement counted as productive if the CDR3 had no stop codons and remained in frame with V and J, and every other rearrangement counted as non-productive. Following IMGT convention, CDR3 was defined as the stretch from the second conserved V-encoded cysteine up to the conserved J-encoded phenylalanine. The earlier analysis of some 540 of the donors excluded any sequence lacking an unambiguous match to a single V gene segment. In an earlier analysis of approximately 590 of the donors, a V segment was called functional when productive rearrangements were above 56.7%, and segregating when the standard deviation between donors exceeded 5%. To diagnose cytomegalovirus status from the catalog of TCR beta chain sequences, a statistical classification framework was built. In a later analysis, V and J genes were assigned by comparing TCR nucleotide sequences against IMGT/GENE-DB human TR gene sequences. In a later analysis, CDR3 sequences and most-parsimonious VDJ recombination scenarios were assigned using the TCRdist pipeline. In a later analysis, each TCR beta chain was defined by its CDR3 amino acid sequence together with its V-gene family, and reads without a unique V-gene family were excluded. As a way to deal with suspected cross-contamination and a sequencing artifact, a later analysis dropped under 600 nucleotide sequences that were highly shared and had low generation probability. A later analysis calculated a clonal expansion index for each public chain from normalized within-repertoire ranks of inferred template counts. In a later analysis, generation probabilities were computed using a VDJ recombination model fitted to out-of-frame rearrangements, and the results were checked against IGoR. In a later analysis, hypergeometric tests were used to score TCR-TCR, TCR-HLA and TCR-CMV co-occurrence, with a repertoire-size bias correction applied to TCR pairs. A later analysis estimated false discovery rates by permuting HLA or CMV assignments 20 times. In a later analysis, co-occurring TCRs were grouped using DBSCAN, with TCRdist sequence similarity added in when clustering inside HLA-allele-positive subsets. Repertoires with fewer than 30,000 or more than 120,000 public chains, plus five repertoires with anomalous nucleotide sharing, were excluded from co-occurrence clustering. TCRdb stores this immuneACCESS table with in-frame sequences only. Part of the clones is absent; in the studies checked, under half of the shortfall reflects unresolved V genes, and no reason is known for the rest. For V, J and clone size, that table is used; D and trimming come from the DNA. Across this sample there are over 100,000 clones, with 79% seen only once. 1.1% of the sample is taken by the ten largest.

Beyond this particular receptor, the publication reports: Strong co-occurrence of HLA alleles, especially DR and DQ, made assigning TCR associations to individual alleles difficult. Sequencing depth was assumed to be roughly uniform across donors in the presence/absence analyses, though that assumption may not hold. A cluster of highly shared sequence variants was judged likely to be a technical artifact of the sequencing pipeline. While some public TCRs were present in many individuals, most TCR sequences turned up only very rarely across donors. A few of the identified cytomegalovirus-associated TCR beta chains were confirmed in vitro to be specific for cytomegalovirus antigens. It was suggested by the authors that the approach could potentially be generalized to other disease states and immunological phenotypes. Only TCR beta chains were sequenced in this cohort, and the absence of alpha or paired-chain data limited detectable features. An earlier analysis of several hundred of the donors showed that most TCR beta V segments appeared in productive rearrangements either about 87% or about 30% of the time, which broadly matched IMGT annotations. Some IMGT-functional V segments, including TRBV6-2 and TRBV6-3, could not be told apart with the 87-base-pair reads, so those segments were excluded. According to a later genetic analysis, donors in an Asian-associated ancestry cluster had fewer N-insertions in productive TCRs than the roughly 660-donor mean. Because HLA typing was missing for some donors at each locus, association tests included only the typed subset. The only immune exposure information available for the cohort was CMV serostatus. In a later analysis, HLA-associated TCR beta chains were found to be more clonally expanded and to have lower generation probabilities than equally common non-associated chains. Correlated functional status among segregating V segments might reflect linkage disequilibrium, but an unknown experimental factor could not be ruled out. In both the original and validation cohorts, the classifier was reported to diagnose cytomegalovirus status with high specificity and sensitivity. According to a later analysis, most CMV-associated TCR beta chains appeared to be HLA-restricted, and the HLA associations seemed to be driven largely by CMV exposure. V-gene and J-gene trimming of TCR beta chains was associated with a missense DCLRE1C variant in a later genetic analysis, and the association was replicated in an independent cohort. In the study, about 150 TCR beta chains were listed as associated with cytomegalovirus. Fewer than 20 rarely observed V segments, including chromosome 9 orphons, were excluded from the earlier analysis of approximately 500 of the donors because counts were too low. A further reported finding was that TCR beta sequences accurately predicted the HLA-A and HLA-B alleles for most subjects in the first cohort. A later analysis associated roughly 17,000 TCR beta sequences with specific HLA alleles at a false discovery rate of 0.05. A later analysis reported that several top co-occurrence clusters appeared linked to parvovirus B19, influenza, CMV and Epstein-Barr virus. A later analysis found that TCR association rates varied across HLA loci, with DRB1 alleles showing the most associated TCRs and HLA-C alleles the fewest.

The sequence links TRBV4-3 to TRBJ2-7, and 10 junctional nucleotides match TRBD1. Source material: PBMCs. The receptor was isolated from a male donor in good health and CMV-seronegative. The CDR3 here reads CASSPGQGSSYEQYF. DNA sequence: TGCGCCAGCAGCCCGGGACAGGGGAGCTCCTACGAGCAGTACTTC.